The T cell receptor (beta chain) under discussion was sequenced for a study of cytomegalovirus exposure and HLA in healthy donors. Study-wide background: Out of roughly 200 million T cells, an earlier analysis found some 120 million unique TCR beta sequences in total. Overall study findings and caveats: Analysis was performed later, and it showed HLA-associated TCR beta chains to be more clonally expanded than equally common others.

To note about this clone: Its antigen is undetermined.

It was with 60 Vbeta and 13 Jbeta primers that the PCR ran. Assay: immunoSEQ multiplex PCR; the TCRdb copy retains only in-frame clones and omits some. The table has some 100,000 clones, 65% to 85% seen once; the top ten hold roughly 3%. The receptor was isolated from a female donor in good health and CMV-seropositive. The sample taken for sequencing was PBMCs.

CDR3 amino acids: CASTSGTGRRNTEAFF. The CDR3 DNA sequence: TGTGCCAGTACCTCCGGGACAGGGAGGCGGAACACTGAAGCTTTCTTT. The chain uses TRBV19 and TRBJ1-1; 9 bases agree with TRBD1. The CDR3 is 16 residues long. V shed 7 bases and J 1 base; nucleotides not matched to a gene: 10. CDR1 is LNHDA, CDR2 SQIVND, per germline (reference sequence).